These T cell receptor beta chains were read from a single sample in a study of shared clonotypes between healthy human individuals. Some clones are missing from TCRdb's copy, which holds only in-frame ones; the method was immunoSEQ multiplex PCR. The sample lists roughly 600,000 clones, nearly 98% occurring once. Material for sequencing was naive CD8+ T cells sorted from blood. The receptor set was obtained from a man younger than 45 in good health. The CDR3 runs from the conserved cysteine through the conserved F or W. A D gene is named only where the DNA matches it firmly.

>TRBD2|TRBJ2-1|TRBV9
CASRDTSGRGDEQFF
TGTGCCAGCAGGGACACTAGCGGGAGAGGGGATGAGCAGTTCTTC
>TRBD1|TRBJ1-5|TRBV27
CASSLYFGQGRYSNQPQHF
TGTGCCAGCAGTTTATACTTCGGACAGGGGCGATATAGCAATCAGCCCCAGCATTTT
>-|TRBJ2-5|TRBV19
CASRDFLRGETQYF
TGTGCCAGTAGGGACTTCCTCCGGGGAGAGACCCAGTACTTC
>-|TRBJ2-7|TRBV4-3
CASSQVLELGEQYF
TGCGCCAGCAGCCAAGTTCTGGAGCTGGGTGAGCAGTACTTC
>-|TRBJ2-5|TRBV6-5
CASSPWTAGETQYF
TGTGCCAGCAGTCCGTGGACAGCCGGGGAGACCCAGTACTTC
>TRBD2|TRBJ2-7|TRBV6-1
CASPSPGGYEQYF
TGTGCCAGCCCTTCCCCGGGGGGCTACGAGCAGTACTTC
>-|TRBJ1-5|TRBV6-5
CASGDQPQHF
TGTGCCAGCGGGGATCAGCCCCAGCATTTT
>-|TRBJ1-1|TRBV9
CASSVWAGTEAFF
TGTGCCAGCAGCGTATGGGCAGGCACTGAAGCTTTCTTT
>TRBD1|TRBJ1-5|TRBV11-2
CASTCPRGASNQPQHF
TGTGCCAGCACCTGCCCCAGGGGGGCCAGCAATCAGCCCCAGCATTTT
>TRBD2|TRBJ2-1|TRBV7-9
CASSDRASGRYNEQFF
TGTGCCAGCAGCGACCGGGCTAGCGGGAGATACAATGAGCAGTTCTTC
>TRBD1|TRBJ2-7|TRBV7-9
CASSESWDRSYEQYF
TGTGCCAGCAGCGAAAGTTGGGACAGATCCTACGAGCAGTACTTC
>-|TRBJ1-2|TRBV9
CASSVGSRSPEDGYTF
TGTGCCAGCAGCGTAGGTTCGAGGTCACCTGAGGATGGCTACACCTTC
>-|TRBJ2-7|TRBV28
CASSSPPGTLVSYEQYF
TGTGCCAGCAGTTCCCCTCCCGGGACTCTCGTCTCCTACGAGCAGTACTTC
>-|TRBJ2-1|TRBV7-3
CASSHPSESYNEQFF
TGTGCCAGCAGCCATCCTAGCGAGTCCTACAATGAGCAGTTCTTC
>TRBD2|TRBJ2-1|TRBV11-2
CASSPGLAGGKQFF
TGTGCCAGCAGCCCGGGACTAGCGGGAGGGAAGCAGTTCTTC
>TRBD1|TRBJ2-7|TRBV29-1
CSAGQGYEQYF
TGCAGCGCTGGACAGGGCTACGAGCAGTACTTC
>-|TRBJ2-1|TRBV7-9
CASSLLAAVGEQFF
TGTGCCAGCAGCTTACTGGCCGCGGTGGGTGAGCAGTTCTTC